This T cell receptor (beta chain) comes out of a study of untreated major depressive disorder. Worth noting for this clone: Its antigen is still unknown.

Blood, 25 to 35 ml, was drawn into EDTA tubes. CD4+ T cells were isolated from thawed PBMCs by magnetic negative selection. The CDR3 runs 16 residues. V lost 6 bases to trimming and J lost 4 bases; unmatched junction nucleotides: 13. CDR1 and CDR2 (germline): ENHRY, SYGVKD. General study results and limits: In every subject, the five largest TRBV05-01 clones were private. CD4+ T cells from depressed patients used TRBV05-01 (Vbeta 5.1) more often than controls. Sequencing comparisons covered only three preselected Vbeta families.

The protocol was immunoSEQ multiplex PCR, while the TCRdb copy is restricted to in-frame clones and leaves out a portion. The table has about 25,000 clones, approximately 91% seen once; the top ten hold roughly 0.72%. Sequenced material: CD4+ T cells from PBMCs. The TCR was taken from a woman in her twenties or thirties with major depressive disorder. The chain recombines TRBV10-3 with TRBJ1-2; TRBD1 agrees at 8 bases. The CDR3 nucleotides are TGTGCCATCAGCGAAGTAACCAGGGGGCTTGGCTATGGCTACACCTTC. Its translation is CAISEVTRGLGYGYTF.